Below, 9 T cell receptor beta chains from the same sample are listed, as sequenced in a study of T cells after yellow fever vaccination. TCRdb reprocessed the 5' RACE reads via MiXCR and lists one record per CDR3 protein. The sample carries some 100,000 distinct CDR3 sequences, over 8% recorded once. This material consisted of CD8+ T cells not binding an NS4B(214-222) dextramer, sorted from PBMCs, taken less than 16 days after the first yellow fever vaccination. The origin of the receptors is a young man who received the YFV17D yellow fever vaccine.

The chain carries TRBV12-3 or TRBV12-4 and TRBJ1-5; D gene unclear. This CDR3 is 14 amino acids long. Trimming removed 2 bases from V and 2 bases from J, with 7 bases in between. This CDR3 is CASSLFRGNQPQHF. For the CDR3, the DNA is TGTGCCAGCAGTTTATTTAGGGGCAATCAGCCCCAGCATTTT.

This chain links TRBV5-4 with TRBJ1-2, with unresolved D. Germline lookup yields CDR1 SGHNT and CDR2 YYREEE (reference sequence). CDR3 length: 16 residues. V lost 4 bases and J lost 4, with 20 bases in between. The CDR3: CASSLLLISIAYGYTF. CDR3 coding DNA: TGTGCCAGCAGCCTACTTCTTATTTCCATCGCCTATGGCTACACCTTC.

This clonotype appeared a few times. The chain links TRBV7-2 to TRBJ2-1; TRBD2 agrees at 7 bases. The V and J ends lost 4 bases and 10 bases, in that order; junction bases with no gene match: 10. The CDR3 totals 14 residues. From germline, CDR1 is SGHTA and CDR2 FQGNSA. CDR3 bases: TGTGCCAGCAGCTCTTTCGGGACTAACATCGAGCAGTTCTTC. It encodes CASSSFGTNIEQFF.

There are many counts of this clonotype. The rearrangement uses TRBV4-1 and TRBJ1-5; tentative D call: TRBD1 (6 bases). The CDR3 is 16 residues long. The V gene lost 0 bases and the J gene lost 5 bases, with 14 bases spanning the gap. CDR1 MGHRA and CDR2 YSYEKL come from the germline V gene. The CDR3 region is CASSQEDSLGHQPQHF. The CDR3, as DNA: TGCGCCAGCAGCCAAGAGGACAGCCTTGGTCATCAGCCCCAGCATTTT.

This clonotype has a handful of counts. The chain joins TRBV15 to TRBJ2-5; D tentatively reads TRBD1 or TRBD2 (5 bases each). Trimming cost V 3 bases and J 4 bases, with 18 bases left between them. Per germline, CDR1 LNHNV and CDR2 YYDKDF (reference sequence). The CDR3 is 16 amino acids. The CDR3: CATSSPGLPPRETQYF. The DNA for the CDR3 is TGTGCCACCAGCAGCCCGGGGCTGCCTCCCCGAGAGACCCAGTACTTC.

This clonotype turned up a few times. The chain joins TRBV6-1 to TRBJ2-3; possible D gene TRBD2, 5 bases. CDR3 size: 13 residues. V lost 8 bases and J lost 2, with 11 bases in between. Germline V gene lookup returns CDR1 MNHNS and CDR2 SASEGT. CDR3 sequence: CASSRLLTDTQYF. The CDR3 DNA is TGTGCCAGCTCAAGACTACTCACAGATACGCAGTATTTT.

This clonotype was counted between two and nine times. The J gene is TRBJ1-6, the V gene TRBV5-1; D is possibly TRBD1 (5 bases). Germline V lookup: CDR1 SGHRS, CDR2 YFSETQ. V was trimmed by 4 bases and J by 5 bases, leaving 7 bases between them. The CDR3 covers 13 residues. CDR3 DNA: TGCGCCAGCAGCCTCAGGGATAATTCACCCCTCCACTTT. Protein product: CASSLRDNSPLHF.

This clonotype was found a few times. The V gene is TRBV5-1, the J gene TRBJ2-7, with 7 bases fitting TRBD2. The CDR3 runs 12 residues. Germline V gene sequence: CDR1 SGHRS, CDR2 YFSETQ. Trimming at V came to 6 bases and at J to 5 bases, leaving 5 bases not matched to a gene. CDR3 bases: TGCGCCAGCACCTCCCGGGGGGACGAGCAGTACTTC. The encoded protein is CASTSRGDEQYF.

There are a few counts of this clonotype. V is TRBV7-2 and J is TRBJ2-4; TRBD2 might be the D (6 bases). Germline loops: CDR1 SGHTA, CDR2 FQGNSA. The CDR3 has 15 residues. Trimming took off 5 bases at V and 0 bases at J, with 11 bases between the two ends. The DNA of the CDR3 is TGTGCCAGCAGCCCCGCGGGGCTAGCCAAAAACATTCAGTACTTC. Its protein product is CASSPAGLAKNIQYF.